The source of this TCR beta chain is a study of cytomegalovirus exposure and HLA in healthy donors. Regarding the study as a whole: Later analysis identified 16,951 TCR beta sequences associated with HLA alleles, using a false discovery rate threshold of 0.05. In presence/absence analyses, roughly uniform sequencing depth across donors was assumed. Later work found that TCR association rates differed between HLA loci; DRB1 had the most and HLA-C the fewest.

Primers for the PCR totalled 60 Vbeta and 13 Jbeta. Libraries were prepared by immunoSEQ multiplex PCR; TCRdb keeps only in-frame clonotypes and omits some of them. In the table there are about 270,000 clones, around 65% of which are singletons. In the case of this clone: As yet, its antigen is unknown.

Whereas donors were nominally healthy upon sampling, unrecorded immune exposures were probable. Per the germline V gene, CDR1 is MDHEN and CDR2 is SYDVKM. This CDR3 comprises 14 residues. Trimming took 7 bases from V and 4 from J, leaving 16 bases between them. The chain joins TRBV28 to TRBJ1-2; weak D call: TRBD1 (6 bases). This receptor was obtained from a female donor in good health and CMV-seronegative. The sequenced sample was PBMCs. The DNA of the CDR3 is TGTGCCAGCAACCTGGAGGCCAGGGGCTATGGCTACACCTTC. Its protein is CASNLEARGYGYTF.